This T cell receptor (beta chain) was recovered during a study of blood T cell repertoires in COVID-19. Overall study context: Sites in the United States, Italy and Spain provided acute and convalescent COVID-19 samples.

Profiled with immunoSEQ multiplex PCR; TCRdb holds only in-frame clones, not every one. The table includes about 260,000 clones, 70% to 90% detected once. J was trimmed by 5 bases and V by 5 bases; bases with no gene match: 9. Germline V gene sequence: CDR1 MNHEY, CDR2 SVGEGT. CDR3 length equals 15 residues. The chain couples TRBV6-2 or TRBV6-3 to TRBJ1-2; TRBD1 matches at 9 bases. The specimen sequenced was peripheral blood. This sequence was found in an older woman with COVID-19, enrolled during active disease. The CDR3 region is CASSTRRTGEYGYTF. CDR3 in DNA: TGTGCCAGCAGTACCCGACGGACAGGGGAATATGGCTACACCTTC.